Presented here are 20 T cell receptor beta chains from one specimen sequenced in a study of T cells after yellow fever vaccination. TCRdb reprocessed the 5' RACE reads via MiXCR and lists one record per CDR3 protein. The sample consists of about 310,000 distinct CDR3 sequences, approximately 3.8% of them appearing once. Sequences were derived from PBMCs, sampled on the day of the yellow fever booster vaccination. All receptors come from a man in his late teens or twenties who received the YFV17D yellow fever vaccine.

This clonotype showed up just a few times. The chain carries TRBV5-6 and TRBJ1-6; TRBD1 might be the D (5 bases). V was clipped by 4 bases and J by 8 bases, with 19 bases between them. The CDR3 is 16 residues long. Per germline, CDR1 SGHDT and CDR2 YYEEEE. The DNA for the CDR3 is TGTGCCAGCAGCCGCCGGTTGGGGGTCATCGATTCACCCCTCCACTTT. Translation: CASSRRLGVIDSPLHF.

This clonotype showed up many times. CDR3 amino acids: CSVEALAGISTDTQYF. In nucleotides, the CDR3 is TGCAGCGTTGAAGCCCTAGCGGGGATTAGCACAGATACGCAGTATTTT. The chain recombines TRBV29-1 with TRBJ2-3; 9 bases match TRBD2. From germline, CDR1 is SQVTM and CDR2 ANQGSEA. This CDR3 spans 16 amino acids. Trimming cost V 1 base and J 0 bases; bases outside gene matches: 5.

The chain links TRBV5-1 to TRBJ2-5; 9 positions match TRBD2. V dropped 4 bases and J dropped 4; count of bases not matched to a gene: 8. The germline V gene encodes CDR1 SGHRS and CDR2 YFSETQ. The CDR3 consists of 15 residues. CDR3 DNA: TGCGCCAGCAGCCCCATAGCGGGGGCGGCAGAGACCCAGTACTTC. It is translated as CASSPIAGAAETQYF.

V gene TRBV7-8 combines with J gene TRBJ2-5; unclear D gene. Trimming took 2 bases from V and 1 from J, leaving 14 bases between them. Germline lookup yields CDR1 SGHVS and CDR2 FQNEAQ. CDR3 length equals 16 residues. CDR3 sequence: CASSLRARAAQETQYF. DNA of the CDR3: TGTGCCAGCAGCTTAAGGGCCCGGGCAGCCCAAGAGACCCAGTACTTC.

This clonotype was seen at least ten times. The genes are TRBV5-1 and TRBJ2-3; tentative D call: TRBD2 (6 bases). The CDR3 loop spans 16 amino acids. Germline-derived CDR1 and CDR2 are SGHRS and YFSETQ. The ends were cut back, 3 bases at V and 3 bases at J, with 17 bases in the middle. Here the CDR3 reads CASSSRDSSWTDTQYF. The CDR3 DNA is TGCGCCAGCAGCTCCCGGGACTCCTCATGGACAGATACGCAGTATTTT.

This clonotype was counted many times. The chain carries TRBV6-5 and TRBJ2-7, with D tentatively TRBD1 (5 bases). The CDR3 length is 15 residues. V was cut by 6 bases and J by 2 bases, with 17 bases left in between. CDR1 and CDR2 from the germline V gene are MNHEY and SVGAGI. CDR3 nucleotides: TGTGCCAGCAGAGTGACAGAATTCACCACCTACGAGCAGTACGTC. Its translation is CASRVTEFTTYEQYV.

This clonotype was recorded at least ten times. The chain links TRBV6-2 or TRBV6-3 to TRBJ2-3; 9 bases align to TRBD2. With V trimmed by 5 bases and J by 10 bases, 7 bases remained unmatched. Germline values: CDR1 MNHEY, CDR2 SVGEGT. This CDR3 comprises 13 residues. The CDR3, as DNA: TGTGCCAGCAGTGACTTAATAGCGGGGGCGCAGTATTTT. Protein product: CASSDLIAGAQYF.

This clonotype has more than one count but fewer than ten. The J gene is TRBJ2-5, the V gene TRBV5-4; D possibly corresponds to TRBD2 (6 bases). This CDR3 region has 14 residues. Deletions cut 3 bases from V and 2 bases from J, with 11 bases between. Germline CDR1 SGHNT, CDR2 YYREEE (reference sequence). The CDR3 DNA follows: TGTGCCAGCAGCTCCGTGGAGGGGCAAGAGACCCAGTACTTC. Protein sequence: CASSSVEGQETQYF.

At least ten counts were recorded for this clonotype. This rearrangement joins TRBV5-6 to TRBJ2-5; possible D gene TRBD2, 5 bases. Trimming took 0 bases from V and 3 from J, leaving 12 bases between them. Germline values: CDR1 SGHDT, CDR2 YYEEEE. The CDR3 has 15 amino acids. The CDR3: CASSLDGLGEETQYF. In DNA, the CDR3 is TGTGCCAGCAGCTTGGACGGACTGGGAGAAGAGACCCAGTACTTC.

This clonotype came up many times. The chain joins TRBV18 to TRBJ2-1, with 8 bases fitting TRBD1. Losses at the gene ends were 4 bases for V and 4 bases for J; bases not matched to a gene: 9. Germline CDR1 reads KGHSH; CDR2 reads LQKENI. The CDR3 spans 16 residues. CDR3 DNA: TGTGCCAGCTCACTTAATCAGGGGGCGAAGTACAATGAGCAGTTCTTC. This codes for CASSLNQGAKYNEQFF.

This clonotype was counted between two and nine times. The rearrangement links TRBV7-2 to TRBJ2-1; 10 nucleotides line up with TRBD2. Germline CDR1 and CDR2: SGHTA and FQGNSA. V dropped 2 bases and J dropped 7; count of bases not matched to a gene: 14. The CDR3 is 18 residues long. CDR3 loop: CASSLTSSGGFVGNEQFF. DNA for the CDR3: TGTGCCAGCAGCTTAACATCTAGCGGGGGCTTCGTGGGGAATGAGCAGTTCTTC.

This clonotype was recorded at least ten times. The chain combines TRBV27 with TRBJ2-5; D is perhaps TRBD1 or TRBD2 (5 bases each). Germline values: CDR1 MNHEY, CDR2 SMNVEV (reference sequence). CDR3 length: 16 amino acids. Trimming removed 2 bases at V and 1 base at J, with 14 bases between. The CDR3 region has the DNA TGTGCCAGCAGTTTAAGCAGGGTGGGACCCCAAGAGACCCAGTACTTC. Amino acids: CASSLSRVGPQETQYF.

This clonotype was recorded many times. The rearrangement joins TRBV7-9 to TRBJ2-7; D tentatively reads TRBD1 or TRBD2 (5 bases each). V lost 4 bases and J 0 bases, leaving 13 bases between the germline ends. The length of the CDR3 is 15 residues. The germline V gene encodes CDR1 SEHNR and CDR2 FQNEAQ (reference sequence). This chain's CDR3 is CASSYSGRPSYEQYF. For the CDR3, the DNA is TGTGCCAGCAGCTACTCGGGACGGCCCTCCTACGAGCAGTACTTC.

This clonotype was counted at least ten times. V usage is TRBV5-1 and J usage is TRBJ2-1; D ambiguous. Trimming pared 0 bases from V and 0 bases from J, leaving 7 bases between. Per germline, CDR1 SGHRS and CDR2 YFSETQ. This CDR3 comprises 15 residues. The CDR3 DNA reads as TGCGCCAGCAGCTTGGATCGCGCCTCCTACAATGAGCAGTTCTTC. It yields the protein CASSLDRASYNEQFF.

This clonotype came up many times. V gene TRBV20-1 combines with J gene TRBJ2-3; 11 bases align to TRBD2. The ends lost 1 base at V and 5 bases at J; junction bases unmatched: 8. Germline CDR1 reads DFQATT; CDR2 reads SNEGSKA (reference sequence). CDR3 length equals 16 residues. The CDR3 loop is CSARGSASGGQDTQYF. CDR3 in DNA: TGCAGTGCTAGAGGCAGCGCTAGCGGGGGGCAAGATACGCAGTATTTT.

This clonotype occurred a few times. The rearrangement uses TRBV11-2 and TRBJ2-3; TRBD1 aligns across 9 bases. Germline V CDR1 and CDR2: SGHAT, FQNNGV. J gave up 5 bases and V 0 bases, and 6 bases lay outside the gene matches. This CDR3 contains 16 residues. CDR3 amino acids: CASSLDLGQGGDTQYF. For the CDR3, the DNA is TGTGCCAGCAGCTTAGACCTGGGACAGGGCGGAGATACGCAGTATTTT.

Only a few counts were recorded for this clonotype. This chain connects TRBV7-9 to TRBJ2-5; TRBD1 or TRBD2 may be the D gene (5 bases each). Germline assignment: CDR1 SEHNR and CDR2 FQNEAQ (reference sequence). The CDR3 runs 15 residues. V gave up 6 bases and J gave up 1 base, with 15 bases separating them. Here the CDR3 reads CASSAWGISQETQYF. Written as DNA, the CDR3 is TGTGCCAGCAGTGCGTGGGGGATCTCCCAAGAGACCCAGTACTTC.

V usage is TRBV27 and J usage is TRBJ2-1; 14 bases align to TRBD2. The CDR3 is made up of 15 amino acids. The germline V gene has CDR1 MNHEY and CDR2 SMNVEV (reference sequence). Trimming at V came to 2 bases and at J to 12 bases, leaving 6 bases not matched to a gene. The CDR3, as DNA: TGTGCCAGCAGTTTACAGACTAGCGGGGGGGCGAGGCAGTTCTTC. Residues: CASSLQTSGGARQFF.

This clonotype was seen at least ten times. This chain's CDR3 is CASSPAPRDRFFSYEQYV. The CDR3 DNA sequence: TGTGCCAGCAGTCCAGCGCCCCGGGACAGATTCTTCTCCTACGAGCAGTACGTC. The chain recombines TRBV6-2 or TRBV6-3 with TRBJ2-7, with 7 bases matching TRBD1. V lost 5 bases and J lost 0; bases outside the gene matches: 16. The germline gives CDR1 MNHEY, CDR2 SVGEGT. The length of the CDR3 is 18 residues.

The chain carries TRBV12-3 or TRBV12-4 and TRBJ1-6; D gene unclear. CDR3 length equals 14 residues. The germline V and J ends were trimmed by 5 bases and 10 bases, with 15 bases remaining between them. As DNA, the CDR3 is TGTGCCAGCAGTCTGACCCTAGGTCGGTCACCCCTCCACTTT. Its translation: CASSLTLGRSPLHF.